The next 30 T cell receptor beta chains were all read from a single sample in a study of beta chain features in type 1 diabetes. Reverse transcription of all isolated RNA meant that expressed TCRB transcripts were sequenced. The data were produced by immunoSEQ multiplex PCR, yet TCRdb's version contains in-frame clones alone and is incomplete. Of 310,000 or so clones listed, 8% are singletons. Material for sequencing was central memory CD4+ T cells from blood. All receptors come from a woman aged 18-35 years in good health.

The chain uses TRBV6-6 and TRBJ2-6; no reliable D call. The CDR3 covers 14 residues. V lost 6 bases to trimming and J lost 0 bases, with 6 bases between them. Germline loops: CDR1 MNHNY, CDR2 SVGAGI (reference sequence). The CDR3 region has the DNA TGTGCCAGCAGGCCAAACTCTGGGGCCAACGTCCTGACTTTC. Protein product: CASRPNSGANVLTF.

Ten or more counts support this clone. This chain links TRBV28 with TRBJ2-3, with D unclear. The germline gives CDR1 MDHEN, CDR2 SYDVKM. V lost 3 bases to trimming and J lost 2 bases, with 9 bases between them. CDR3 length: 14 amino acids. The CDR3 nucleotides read TGTGCCAGCAGTTTGAACAGAAACACAGATACGCAGTATTTT. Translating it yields CASSLNRNTDTQYF.

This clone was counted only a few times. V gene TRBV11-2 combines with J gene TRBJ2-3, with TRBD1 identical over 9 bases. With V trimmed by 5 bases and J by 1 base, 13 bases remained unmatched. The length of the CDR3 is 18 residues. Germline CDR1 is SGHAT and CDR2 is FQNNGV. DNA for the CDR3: TGTGCCAGCAGCCTTTGGACAGGGGAGTATCTCGGCACAGATACGCAGTATTTT. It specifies CASSLWTGEYLGTDTQYF.

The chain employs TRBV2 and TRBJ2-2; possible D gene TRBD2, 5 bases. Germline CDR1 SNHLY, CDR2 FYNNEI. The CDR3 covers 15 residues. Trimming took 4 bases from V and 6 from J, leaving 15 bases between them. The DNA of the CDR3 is TGTGCCAGCAGTGTAATGGGGAGAGGCGCCGGGGAGCTGTTTTTT. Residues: CASSVMGRGAGELFF.

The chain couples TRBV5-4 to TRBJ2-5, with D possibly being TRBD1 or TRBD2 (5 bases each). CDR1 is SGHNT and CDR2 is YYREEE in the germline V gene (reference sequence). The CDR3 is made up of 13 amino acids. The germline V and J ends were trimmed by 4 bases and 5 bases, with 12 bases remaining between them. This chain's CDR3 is CASSLRDGETQYF. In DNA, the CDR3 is TGTGCCAGCAGCCTCCGGGACGGGGAGACCCAGTACTTC.

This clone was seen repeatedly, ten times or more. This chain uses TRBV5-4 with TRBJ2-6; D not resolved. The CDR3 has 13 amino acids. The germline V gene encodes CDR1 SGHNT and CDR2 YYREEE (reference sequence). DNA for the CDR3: TGTGCGACCGGAGCGAGCGGGGCCAACGTCCTGACTTTC. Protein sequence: CATGASGANVLTF.

In DNA, the CDR3 is TGCGCCAGCAGCCAAGGGCTAGATTCCTACAATGAGCAGTTCTTC. As protein: CASSQGLDSYNEQFF. This rearrangement joins TRBV4-3 to TRBJ2-1; no firm D call. The germline gives CDR1 LGHNA, CDR2 YSLEER. With 1 base removed from V and 1 base from J, the gap between germline ends came to 8 bases. The CDR3 runs 15 residues.

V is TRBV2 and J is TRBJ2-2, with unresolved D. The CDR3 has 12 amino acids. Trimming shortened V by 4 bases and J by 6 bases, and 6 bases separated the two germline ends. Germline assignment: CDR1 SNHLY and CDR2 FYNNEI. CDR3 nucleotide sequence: TGTGCCAGCAGTGTATTCGCCGGGGAGCTGTTTTTT. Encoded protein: CASSVFAGELFF.

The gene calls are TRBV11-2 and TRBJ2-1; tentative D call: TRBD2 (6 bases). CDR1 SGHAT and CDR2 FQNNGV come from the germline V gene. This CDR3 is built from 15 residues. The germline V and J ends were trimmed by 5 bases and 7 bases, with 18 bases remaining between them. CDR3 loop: CASSLHSGTVNEQFF. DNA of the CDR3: TGTGCCAGCAGCCTTCATAGCGGTACTGTGAATGAGCAGTTCTTC. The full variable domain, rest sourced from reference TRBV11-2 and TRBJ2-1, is EAGVAQSPRYKIIEKRQSVAFWCNPISGHATLYWYQQILGQGPKLLIQFQNNGVVDDSQLPKDRFSAERLKGVDSTLKIQPAKLEDSAVYLCASSLHSGTVNEQFFGPGTRLTVL.

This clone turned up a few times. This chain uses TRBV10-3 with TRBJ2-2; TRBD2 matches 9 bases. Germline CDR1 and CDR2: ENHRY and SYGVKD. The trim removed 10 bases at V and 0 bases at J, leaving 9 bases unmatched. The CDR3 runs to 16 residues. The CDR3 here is CATNGPSGANTGELFF. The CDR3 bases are TGTGCCACCAACGGGCCTAGCGGGGCGAACACCGGGGAGCTGTTTTTT.

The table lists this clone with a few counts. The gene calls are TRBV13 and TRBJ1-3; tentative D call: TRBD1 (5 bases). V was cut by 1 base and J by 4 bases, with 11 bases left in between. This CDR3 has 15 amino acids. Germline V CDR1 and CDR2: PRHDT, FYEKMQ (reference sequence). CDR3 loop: CASSLVGTGGNTIYF. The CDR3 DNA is TGTGCCAGCAGCTTAGTGGGGACGGGCGGAAACACCATATATTTT.

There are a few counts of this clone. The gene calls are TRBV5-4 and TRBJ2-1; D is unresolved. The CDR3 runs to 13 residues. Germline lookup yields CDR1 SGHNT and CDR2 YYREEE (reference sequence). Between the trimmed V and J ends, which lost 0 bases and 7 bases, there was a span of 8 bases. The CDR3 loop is CASSLALENEQFF. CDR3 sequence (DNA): TGTGCCAGCAGCTTGGCGCTAGAGAATGAGCAGTTCTTC.

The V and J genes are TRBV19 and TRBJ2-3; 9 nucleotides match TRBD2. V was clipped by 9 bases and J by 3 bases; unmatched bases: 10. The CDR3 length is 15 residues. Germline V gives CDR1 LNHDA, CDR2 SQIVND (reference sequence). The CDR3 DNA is TGTGCCAGCAATGACCCGGGACTAGCAACAGATACGCAGTATTTT. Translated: CASNDPGLATDTQYF.

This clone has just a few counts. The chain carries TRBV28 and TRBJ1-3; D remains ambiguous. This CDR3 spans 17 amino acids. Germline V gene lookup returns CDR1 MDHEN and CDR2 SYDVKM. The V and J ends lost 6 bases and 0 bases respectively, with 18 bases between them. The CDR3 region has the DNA TGTGCCAGCAGAGCATACTTATCGTCTGCCTCTGGAAACACCATATATTTT. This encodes CASRAYLSSASGNTIYF.

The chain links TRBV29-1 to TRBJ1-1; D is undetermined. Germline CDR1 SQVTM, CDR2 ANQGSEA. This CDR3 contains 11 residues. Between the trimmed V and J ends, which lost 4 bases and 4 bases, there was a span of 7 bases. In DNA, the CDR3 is TGCAGCGTTGCTACCAGCACTGAAGCTTTCTTT. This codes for CSVATSTEAFF.

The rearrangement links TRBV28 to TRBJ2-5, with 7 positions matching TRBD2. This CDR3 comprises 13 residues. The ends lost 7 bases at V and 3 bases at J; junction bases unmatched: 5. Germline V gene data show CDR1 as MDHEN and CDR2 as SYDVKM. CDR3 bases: TGTGCCAGCACCCCCCTAGCGGAAGAGACCCAGTACTTC. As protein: CASTPLAEETQYF.

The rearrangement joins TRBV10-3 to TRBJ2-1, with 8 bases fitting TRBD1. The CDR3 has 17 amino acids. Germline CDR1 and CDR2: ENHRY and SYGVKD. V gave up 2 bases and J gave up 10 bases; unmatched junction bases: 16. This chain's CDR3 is CAISENFGGTGRTEQFF. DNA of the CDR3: TGTGCCATCAGTGAGAATTTTGGTGGGACAGGTCGAACGGAGCAGTTCTTC.

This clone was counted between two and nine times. CDR3 in DNA: TGTGCCAGCAGCTTGGCCGCTACAGGGGGTGATACGCAGTATTTT. Its protein product is CASSLAATGGDTQYF. The chain couples TRBV5-6 to TRBJ2-3; 8 bases agree with TRBD1. With V trimmed by 0 bases and J by 6 bases, 6 bases remained unmatched. The CDR3 loop spans 15 amino acids. CDR1 and CDR2 from the germline V gene are SGHDT and YYEEEE.

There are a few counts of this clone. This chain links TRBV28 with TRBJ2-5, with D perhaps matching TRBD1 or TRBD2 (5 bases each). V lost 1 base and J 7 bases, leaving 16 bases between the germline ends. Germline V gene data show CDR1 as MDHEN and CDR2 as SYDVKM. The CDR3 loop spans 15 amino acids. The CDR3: CASSLSGTARGTQYF. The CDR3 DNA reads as TGTGCCAGCAGTTTATCTGGGACGGCCCGCGGGACCCAGTACTTC.

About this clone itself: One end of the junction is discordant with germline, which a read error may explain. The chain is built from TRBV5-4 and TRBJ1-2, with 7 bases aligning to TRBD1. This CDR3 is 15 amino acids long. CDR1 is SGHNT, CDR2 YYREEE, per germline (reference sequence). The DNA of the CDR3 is TGTGCCAACAGCACCGGACAGGCACGGGCCTATGGCTACACCTTC. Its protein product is CANSTGQARAYGYTF. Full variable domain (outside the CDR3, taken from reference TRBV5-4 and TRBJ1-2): ETGVTQSPTHLIKTRGQQVTLRCSSQSGHNTVSWYQQALGQGPQFIFQYYREEENGRGNFPPRFSGLQFPNYSSELNVNALELDDSALYLCANSTGQARAYGYTFGSGTRLTVV.

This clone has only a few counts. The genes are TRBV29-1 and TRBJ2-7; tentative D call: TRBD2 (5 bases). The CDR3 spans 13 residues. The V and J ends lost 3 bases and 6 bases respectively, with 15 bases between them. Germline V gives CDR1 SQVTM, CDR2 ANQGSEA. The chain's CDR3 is CSVEVGIGVEQYF. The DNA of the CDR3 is TGCAGCGTTGAGGTGGGGATCGGGGTCGAGCAGTACTTC.

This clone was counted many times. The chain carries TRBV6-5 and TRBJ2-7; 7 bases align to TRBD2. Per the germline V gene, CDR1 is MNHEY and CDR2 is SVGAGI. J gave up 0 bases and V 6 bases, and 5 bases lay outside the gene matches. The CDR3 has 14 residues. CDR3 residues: CASRRDYNSYEQYF. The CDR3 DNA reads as TGTGCCAGCAGGAGGGACTACAACTCCTACGAGCAGTACTTC.

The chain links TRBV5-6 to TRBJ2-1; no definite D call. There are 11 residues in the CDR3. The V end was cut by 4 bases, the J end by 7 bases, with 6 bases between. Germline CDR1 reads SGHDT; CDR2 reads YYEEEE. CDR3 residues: CASSRINEQFF. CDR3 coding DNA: TGTGCCAGCAGCCGCATTAATGAGCAGTTCTTC.

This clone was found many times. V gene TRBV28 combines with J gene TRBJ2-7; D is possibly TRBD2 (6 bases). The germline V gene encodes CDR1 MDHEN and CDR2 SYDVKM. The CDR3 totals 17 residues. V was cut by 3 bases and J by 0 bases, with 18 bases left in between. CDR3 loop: CASSLNRMGLSSYEQYF. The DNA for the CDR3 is TGTGCCAGCAGTTTGAATCGGATGGGACTTAGCTCCTACGAGCAGTACTTC.

DNA for the CDR3: TGTGCCAGCAGTGGAACTAGCGGGGCCTACGAGCAGTACTTC. Translated, it gives CASSGTSGAYEQYF. V is TRBV6-5 and J is TRBJ2-7, with 10 bases aligning to TRBD2. The CDR3 runs to 14 residues. Germline V gene sequence: CDR1 MNHEY, CDR2 SVGAGI. Losses at the gene ends were 5 bases for V and 2 bases for J; bases not matched to a gene: 3.

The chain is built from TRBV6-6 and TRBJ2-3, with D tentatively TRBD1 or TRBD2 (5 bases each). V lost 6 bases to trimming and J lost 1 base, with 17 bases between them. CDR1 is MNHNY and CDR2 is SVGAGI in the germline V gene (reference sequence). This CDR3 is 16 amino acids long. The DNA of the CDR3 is TGTGCCAGCAGACCCAGGGCGGGTTGGGGCACAGATACGCAGTATTTT. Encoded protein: CASRPRAGWGTDTQYF.

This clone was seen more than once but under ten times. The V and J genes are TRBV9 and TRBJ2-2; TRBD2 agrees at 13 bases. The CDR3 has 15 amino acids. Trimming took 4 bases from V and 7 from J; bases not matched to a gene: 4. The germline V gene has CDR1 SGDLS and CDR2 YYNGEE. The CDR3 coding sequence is TGTGCCAGCAGCCCTACTAGCGGGAGGGTCGGGGAGCTGTTTTTT. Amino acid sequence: CASSPTSGRVGELFF.

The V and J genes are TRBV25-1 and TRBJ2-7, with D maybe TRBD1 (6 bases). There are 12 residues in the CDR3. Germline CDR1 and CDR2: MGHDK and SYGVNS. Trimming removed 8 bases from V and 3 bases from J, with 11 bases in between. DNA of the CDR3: TGTGCCAGCGCTGGACAGAACTACGAGCAGTACTTC. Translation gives CASAGQNYEQYF.

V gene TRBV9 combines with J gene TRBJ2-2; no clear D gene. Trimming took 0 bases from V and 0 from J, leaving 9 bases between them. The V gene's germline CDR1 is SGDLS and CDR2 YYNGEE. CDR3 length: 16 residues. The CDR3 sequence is CASSVGTGPNTGELFF. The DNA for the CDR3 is TGTGCCAGCAGCGTAGGAACCGGTCCGAACACCGGGGAGCTGTTTTTT.

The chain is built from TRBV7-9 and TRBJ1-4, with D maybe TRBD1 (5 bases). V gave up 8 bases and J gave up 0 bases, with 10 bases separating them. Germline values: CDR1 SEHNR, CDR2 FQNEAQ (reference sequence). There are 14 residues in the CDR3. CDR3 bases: TGTGCCAGCGGGGGAATAGCAACTAATGAAAAACTGTTTTTT. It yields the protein CASGGIATNEKLFF.